The present T cell receptor beta chain was sequenced within a study of blood T cell repertoires in COVID-19. V was pared by 3 bases and J by 0 bases, with 5 bases of the junction left unmatched. Germline values: CDR1 SGHTA, CDR2 FQGTGA. The CDR3 covers 15 residues. Here immunoSEQ multiplex PCR was the method, and the copy in TCRdb shows in-frame clones only, minus some. The table includes tens of thousands of clones, 88% detected once. The chain couples TRBV7-3 to TRBJ2-7, with 7 positions matching TRBD2. This receptor was taken from a human donor in a cohort sampled during active COVID-19. The specimen sequenced was peripheral blood. CDR3 region: CASSLQAGLSYEQYF. For the CDR3, the DNA is TGTGCCAGCAGCTTGCAAGCGGGACTCTCCTACGAGCAGTACTTC.